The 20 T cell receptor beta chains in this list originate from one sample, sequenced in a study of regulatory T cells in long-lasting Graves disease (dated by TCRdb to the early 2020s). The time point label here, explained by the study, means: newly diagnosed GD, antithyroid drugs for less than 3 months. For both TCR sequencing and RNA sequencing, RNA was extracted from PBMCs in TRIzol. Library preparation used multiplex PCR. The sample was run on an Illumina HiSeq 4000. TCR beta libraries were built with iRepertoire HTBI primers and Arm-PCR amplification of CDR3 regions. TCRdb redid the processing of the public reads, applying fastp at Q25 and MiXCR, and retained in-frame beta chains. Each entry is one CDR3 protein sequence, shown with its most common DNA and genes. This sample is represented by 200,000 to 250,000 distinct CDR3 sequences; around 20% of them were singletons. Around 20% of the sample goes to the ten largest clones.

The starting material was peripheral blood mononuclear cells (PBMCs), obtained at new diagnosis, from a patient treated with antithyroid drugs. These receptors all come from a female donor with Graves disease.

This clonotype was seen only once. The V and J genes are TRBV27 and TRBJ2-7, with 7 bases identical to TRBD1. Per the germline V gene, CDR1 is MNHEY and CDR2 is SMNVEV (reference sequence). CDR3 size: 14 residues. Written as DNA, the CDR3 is TGTGCCAGCAGCTTATTGCAGGGGGCCTACGAGCAGTACGTC. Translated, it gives CASSLLQGAYEQYV.

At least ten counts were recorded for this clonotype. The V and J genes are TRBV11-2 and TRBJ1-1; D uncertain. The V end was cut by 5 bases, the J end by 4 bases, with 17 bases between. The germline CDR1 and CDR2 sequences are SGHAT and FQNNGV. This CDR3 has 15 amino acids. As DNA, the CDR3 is TGTGCCAGCAGCGAAGCGGGGATGTTAGGCACTGAAGCTTTCTTT. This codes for CASSEAGMLGTEAFF.

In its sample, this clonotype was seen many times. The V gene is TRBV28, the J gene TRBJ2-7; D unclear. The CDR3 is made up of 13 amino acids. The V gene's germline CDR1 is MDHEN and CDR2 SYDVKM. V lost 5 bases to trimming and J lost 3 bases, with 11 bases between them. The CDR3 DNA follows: TGTGCCAGCAGTCCAATTCCGGGCTACGAGCAGTACTTC. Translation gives CASSPIPGYEQYF.

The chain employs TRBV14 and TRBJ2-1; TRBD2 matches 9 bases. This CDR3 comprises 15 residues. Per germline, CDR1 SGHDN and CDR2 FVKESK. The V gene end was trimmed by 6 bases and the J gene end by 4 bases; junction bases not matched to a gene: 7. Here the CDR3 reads CASRIAGGEYNEQFF. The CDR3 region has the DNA TGTGCCAGCAGAATCGCGGGAGGGGAATACAATGAGCAGTTCTTC.

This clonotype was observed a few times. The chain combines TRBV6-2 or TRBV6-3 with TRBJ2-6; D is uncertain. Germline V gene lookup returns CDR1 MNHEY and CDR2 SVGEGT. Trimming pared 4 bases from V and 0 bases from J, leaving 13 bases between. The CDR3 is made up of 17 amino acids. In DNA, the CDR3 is TGTGCCAGCAGTTCGGCCCTGGGCCTCTCTGGGGCCAACGTCCTGACTTTC. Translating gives CASSSALGLSGANVLTF.

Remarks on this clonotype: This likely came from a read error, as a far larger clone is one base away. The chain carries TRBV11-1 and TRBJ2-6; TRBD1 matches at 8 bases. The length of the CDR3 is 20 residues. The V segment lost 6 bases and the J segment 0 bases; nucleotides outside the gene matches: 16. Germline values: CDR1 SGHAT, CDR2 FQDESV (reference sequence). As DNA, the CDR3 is TGTGCCAGCAGTGAGGGACAGGTTAGGAGCTGGGGCTCTGGGGCCAACGTCCTGACTTTC. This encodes CASSEGQVRSWGSGANVLTF.

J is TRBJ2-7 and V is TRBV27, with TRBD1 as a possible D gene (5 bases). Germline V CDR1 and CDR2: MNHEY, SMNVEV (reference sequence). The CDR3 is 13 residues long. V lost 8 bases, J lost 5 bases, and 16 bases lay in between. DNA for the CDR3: TGTGCCAGCCGTAGCACAGGATCGAACGAGCAGTACTTC. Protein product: CASRSTGSNEQYF.

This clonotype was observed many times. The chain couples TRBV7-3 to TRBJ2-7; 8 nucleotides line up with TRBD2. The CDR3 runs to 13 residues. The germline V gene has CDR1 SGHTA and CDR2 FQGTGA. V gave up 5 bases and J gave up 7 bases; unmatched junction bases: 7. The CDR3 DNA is TGTGCCAGCAGCCCTCAGAGCGGGAGTGAGCAGTACTTC. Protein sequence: CASSPQSGSEQYF. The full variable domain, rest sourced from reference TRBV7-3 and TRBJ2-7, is GAGVSQTPSNKVTEKGKYVELRCDPISGHTALYWYRQSLGQGPEFLIYFQGTGAADDSGLPNDRFFAVRPEGSVSTLKIQRTERGDSAVYLCASSPQSGSEQYFGPGTRLTVT.

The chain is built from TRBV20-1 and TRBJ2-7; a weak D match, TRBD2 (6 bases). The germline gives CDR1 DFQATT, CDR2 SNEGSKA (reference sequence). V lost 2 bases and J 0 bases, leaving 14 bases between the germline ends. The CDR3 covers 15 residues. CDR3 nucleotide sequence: TGCAGTGCTAGAACTACCCTCGGGAGCTCCTACGAGCAGTACTTC. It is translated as CSARTTLGSSYEQYF.

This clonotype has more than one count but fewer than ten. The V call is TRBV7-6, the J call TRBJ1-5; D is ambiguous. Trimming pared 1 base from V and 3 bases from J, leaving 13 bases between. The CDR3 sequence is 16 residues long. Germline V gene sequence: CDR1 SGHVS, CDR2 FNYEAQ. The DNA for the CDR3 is TGTGCCAGCAGCTTAGAGTGGCGACCATCCAATCAGCCCCAGCATTTT. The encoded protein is CASSLEWRPSNQPQHF.

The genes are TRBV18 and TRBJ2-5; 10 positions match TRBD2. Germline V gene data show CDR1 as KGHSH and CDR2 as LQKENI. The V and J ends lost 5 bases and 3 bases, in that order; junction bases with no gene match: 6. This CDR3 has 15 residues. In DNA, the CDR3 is TGTGCCAGCTCATCCGGACTAGCGGCCGAAGAGACCCAGTACTTC. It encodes CASSSGLAAEETQYF.

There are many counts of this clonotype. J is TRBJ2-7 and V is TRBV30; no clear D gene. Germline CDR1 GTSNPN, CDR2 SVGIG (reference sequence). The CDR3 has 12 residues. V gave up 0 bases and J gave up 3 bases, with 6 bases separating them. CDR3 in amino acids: CAWSVILYEQYF. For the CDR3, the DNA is TGTGCCTGGAGTGTCATACTCTACGAGCAGTACTTC.

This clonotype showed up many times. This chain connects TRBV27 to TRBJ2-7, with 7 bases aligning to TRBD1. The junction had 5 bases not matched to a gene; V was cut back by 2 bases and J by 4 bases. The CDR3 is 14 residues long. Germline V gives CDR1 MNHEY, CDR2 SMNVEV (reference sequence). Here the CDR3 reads CASSLGRGMYEQYF. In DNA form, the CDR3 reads TGTGCCAGCAGTTTAGGCAGGGGGATGTACGAGCAGTACTTC.

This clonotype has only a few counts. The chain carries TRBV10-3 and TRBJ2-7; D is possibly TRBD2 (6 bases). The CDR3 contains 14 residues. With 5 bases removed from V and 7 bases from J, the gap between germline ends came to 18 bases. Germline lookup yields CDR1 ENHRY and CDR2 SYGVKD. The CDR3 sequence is CAISWDFPSVEQYF. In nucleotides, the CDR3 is TGTGCCATCAGTTGGGACTTCCCATCGGTTGAGCAGTACTTC.

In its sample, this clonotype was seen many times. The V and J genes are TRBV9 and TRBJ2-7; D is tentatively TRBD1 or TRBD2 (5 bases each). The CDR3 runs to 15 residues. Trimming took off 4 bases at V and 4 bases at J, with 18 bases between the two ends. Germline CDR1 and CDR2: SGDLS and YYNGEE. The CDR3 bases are TGTGCCAGCAGCCCCTCCCCGGAGAGGGGTTACGAGCAGTACTTC. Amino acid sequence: CASSPSPERGYEQYF.

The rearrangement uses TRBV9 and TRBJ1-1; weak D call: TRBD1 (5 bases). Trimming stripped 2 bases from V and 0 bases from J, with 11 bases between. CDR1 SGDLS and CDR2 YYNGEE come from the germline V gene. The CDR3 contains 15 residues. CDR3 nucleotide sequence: TGTGCCAGCAGCGTGGGGACCGACATGAACACTGAAGCTTTCTTT. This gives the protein CASSVGTDMNTEAFF.

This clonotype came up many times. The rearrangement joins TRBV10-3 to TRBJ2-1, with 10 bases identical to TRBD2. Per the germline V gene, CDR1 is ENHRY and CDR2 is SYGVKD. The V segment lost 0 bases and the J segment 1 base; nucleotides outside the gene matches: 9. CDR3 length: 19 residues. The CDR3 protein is CAISESASGRKRSYNEQFF. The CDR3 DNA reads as TGTGCCATCAGTGAGTCTGCTAGCGGGAGAAAAAGGTCCTACAATGAGCAGTTCTTC.

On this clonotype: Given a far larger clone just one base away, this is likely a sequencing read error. The CDR3 DNA follows: TGTGCCAGCAGTGAGGGACAGGGAGGCACTGAAGCTTTCTTT. Encoded protein: CASSEGQGGTEAFF. The chain couples TRBV6-2 or TRBV6-3 to TRBJ1-1, with 9 positions matching TRBD1. This CDR3 has 14 residues. From germline, CDR1 is MNHEY and CDR2 SVGEGT. The trim removed 5 bases at V and 4 bases at J, leaving 5 bases unmatched.

CDR3: CAWKPYPELNYGYTF. The DNA of the CDR3 is TGTGCCTGGAAACCCTATCCCGAACTTAACTATGGCTACACCTTC. This sequence joins TRBV30 and TRBJ1-2; D uncertain. Germline-derived CDR1 and CDR2 are GTSNPN and SVGIG (reference sequence). Trimming removed 4 bases from V and 1 base from J, with 16 bases in between. This CDR3 has 15 residues.

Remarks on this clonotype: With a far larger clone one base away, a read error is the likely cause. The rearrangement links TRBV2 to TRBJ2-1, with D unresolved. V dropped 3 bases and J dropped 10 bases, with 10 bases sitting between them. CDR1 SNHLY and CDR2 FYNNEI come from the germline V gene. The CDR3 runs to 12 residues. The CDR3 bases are TGTGCCAGCAGTGAGGATACCTACGAGCAGTTCTTC. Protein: CASSEDTYEQFF.